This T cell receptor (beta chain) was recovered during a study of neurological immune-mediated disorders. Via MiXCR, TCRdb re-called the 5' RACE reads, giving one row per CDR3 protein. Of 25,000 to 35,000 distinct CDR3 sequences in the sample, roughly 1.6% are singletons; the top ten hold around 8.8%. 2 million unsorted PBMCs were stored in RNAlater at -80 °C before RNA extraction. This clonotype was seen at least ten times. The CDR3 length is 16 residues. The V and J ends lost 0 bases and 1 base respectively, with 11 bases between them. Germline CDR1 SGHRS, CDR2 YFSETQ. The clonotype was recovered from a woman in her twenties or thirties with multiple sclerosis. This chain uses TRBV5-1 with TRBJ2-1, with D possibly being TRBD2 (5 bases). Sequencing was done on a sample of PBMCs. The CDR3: CASSLARGISYNEQFF. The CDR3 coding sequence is TGCGCCAGCAGCTTGGCACGGGGTATTTCCTACAATGAGCAGTTCTTC.